This TCR beta chain derives from a study of long-term antiretroviral therapy in people with HIV. Regarding this clone: What it binds is unknown. Other nucleotide sequences from this sample produce the same CDR3.

Study-wide points: HIV repertoires showed narrower CDR3 length ranges than controls. ART-treated samples gained diversity yet remained below transplant donor controls.

It was version v3.0 of the immunoSEQ assay that was run at survey level. Some clones are missing from TCRdb's copy, which holds only in-frame ones; the method was immunoSEQ multiplex PCR. The sample lists more than 20,000 clones, roughly 85% occurring once. The clonotype was recovered from a man in his forties with HIV. Material: unsorted PBMCs, obtained 2.3 years after starting antiretroviral therapy.

The CDR3 nucleotides read TGTGCCTGGAGTCCGACCTCCTACGAGCAGTACTTC. Protein product: CAWSPTSYEQYF. J is TRBJ2-7 and V is TRBV30; no firm D call. Germline V lookup: CDR1 GTSNPN, CDR2 SVGIG (reference sequence). The CDR3 sequence is 12 residues long. Trimming removed 2 bases from V and 0 bases from J, with 5 bases in between.